Below, 6 T cell receptor beta chains from the same sample are listed, as sequenced in a study of control samples from healthy donors and cancer patients. Profiled with immunoSEQ multiplex PCR; TCRdb holds only in-frame clones, not every one. The sample lists 160,000 or so clones; approximately 90% were seen once. Sequencing was done on a sample of blood. The receptors stem from a woman aged 25-40 years in good health.

V usage is TRBV20-1 and J usage is TRBJ2-5, with 8 bases fitting TRBD1. Germline loops: CDR1 DFQATT, CDR2 SNEGSKA (reference sequence). This CDR3 region has 11 residues. V dropped 5 bases and J dropped 5; count of bases not matched to a gene: 1. In DNA form, the CDR3 reads TGCAGTGCTGACAGGGGCGAGACCCAGTACTTC. Its protein product is CSADRGETQYF.

The chain has TRBV27 and TRBJ1-2; 8 bases fit TRBD1. CDR1 is MNHEY, CDR2 SMNVEV, per germline (reference sequence). V shed 4 bases and J 8 bases; nucleotides not matched to a gene: 15. This CDR3 has 16 residues. CDR3 amino acids: CASSYTRRQGARGYTF. The CDR3 DNA sequence: TGTGCCAGCAGTTATACCCGCCGGCAGGGGGCGCGGGGCTACACCTTC.

The chain is built from TRBV28 and TRBJ2-5; tentative D call: TRBD2 (6 bases). Trimming took 5 bases from V and 5 from J, leaving 15 bases between them. CDR1 and CDR2 (germline): MDHEN, SYDVKM. The CDR3 sequence is 14 residues long. CDR3 region: CASSPRLGRETQYF. CDR3 DNA sequence: TGTGCCAGCAGTCCCAGACTAGGGAGGGAGACCCAGTACTTC.

The V call is TRBV2, the J call TRBJ1-4; TRBD1 matches 9 bases. The CDR3 contains 15 residues. V shed 9 bases, J shed 5 bases, and the junction held 10 bases outside the gene matches. CDR1 is SNHLY and CDR2 is FYNNEI in the germline V gene. DNA of the CDR3: TGTGCCAGTTCCCCGTCAGGGACAGGGAATGAAAAACTGTTTTTT. Its protein is CASSPSGTGNEKLFF.

V is TRBV19 and J is TRBJ1-4; tentative D call: TRBD1 (5 bases). Germline values: CDR1 LNHDA, CDR2 SQIVND (reference sequence). There are 15 residues in the CDR3. V lost 3 bases and J lost 2, with 10 bases in between. CDR3 region: CASSILEGTNEKLFF. The CDR3 DNA follows: TGTGCCAGTAGTATCCTGGAGGGGACTAATGAAAAACTGTTTTTT.

The rearrangement links TRBV12-3 or TRBV12-4 to TRBJ1-2; unclear D gene. The CDR3 is made up of 13 amino acids. V dropped 6 bases and J dropped 2 bases, with 10 bases sitting between them. The CDR3 protein is CASSQGWNYGYTF. The CDR3 DNA reads TGTGCCAGCAGCCAAGGGTGGAACTATGGCTACACCTTC.